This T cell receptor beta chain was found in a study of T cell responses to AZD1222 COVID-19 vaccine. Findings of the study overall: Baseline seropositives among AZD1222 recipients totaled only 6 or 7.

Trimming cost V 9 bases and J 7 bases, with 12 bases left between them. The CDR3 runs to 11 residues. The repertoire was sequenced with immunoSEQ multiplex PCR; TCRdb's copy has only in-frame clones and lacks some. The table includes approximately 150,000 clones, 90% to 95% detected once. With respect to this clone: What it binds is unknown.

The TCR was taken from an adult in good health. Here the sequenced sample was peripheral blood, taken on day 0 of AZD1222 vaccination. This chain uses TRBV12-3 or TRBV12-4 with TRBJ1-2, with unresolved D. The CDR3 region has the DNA TGTGCCAGTTACCTTCGAGGTGGCTACACCTTC. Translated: CASYLRGGYTF.